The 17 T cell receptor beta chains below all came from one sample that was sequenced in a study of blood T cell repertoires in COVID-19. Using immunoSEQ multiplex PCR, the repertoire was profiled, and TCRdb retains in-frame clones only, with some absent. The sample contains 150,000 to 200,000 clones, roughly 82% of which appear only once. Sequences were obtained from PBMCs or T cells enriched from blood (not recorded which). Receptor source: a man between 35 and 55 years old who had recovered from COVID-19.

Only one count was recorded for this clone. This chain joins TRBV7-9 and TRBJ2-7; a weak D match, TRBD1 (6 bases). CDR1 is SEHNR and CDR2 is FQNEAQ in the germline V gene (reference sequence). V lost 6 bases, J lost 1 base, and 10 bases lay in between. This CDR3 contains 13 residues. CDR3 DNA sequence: TGTGCCAGCAGGGGGACAATATCCTACGAGCAGTACTTC. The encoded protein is CASRGTISYEQYF.

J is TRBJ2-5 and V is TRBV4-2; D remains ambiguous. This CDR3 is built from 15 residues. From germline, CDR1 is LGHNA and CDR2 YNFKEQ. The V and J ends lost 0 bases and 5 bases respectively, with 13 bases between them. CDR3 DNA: TGTGCCAGCAGCCAAGACCTAAGTCTGTGGGAGACCCAGTACTTC. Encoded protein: CASSQDLSLWETQYF.

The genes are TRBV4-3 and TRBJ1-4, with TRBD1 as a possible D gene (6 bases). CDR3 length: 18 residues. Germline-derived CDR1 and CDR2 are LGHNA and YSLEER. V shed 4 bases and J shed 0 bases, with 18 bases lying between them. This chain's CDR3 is CASSRLWEGVATNEKLFF. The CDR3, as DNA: TGCGCCAGCAGCCGCCTATGGGAGGGGGTCGCAACTAATGAAAAACTGTTTTTT.

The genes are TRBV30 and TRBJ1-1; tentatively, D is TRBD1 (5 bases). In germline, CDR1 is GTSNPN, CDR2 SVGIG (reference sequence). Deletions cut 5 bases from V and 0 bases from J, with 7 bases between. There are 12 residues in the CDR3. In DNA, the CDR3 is TGTGCCTGGGCGGGACTGAACACTGAAGCTTTCTTT. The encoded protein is CAWAGLNTEAFF. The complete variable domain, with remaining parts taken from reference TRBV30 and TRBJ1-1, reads SQTIHQWPATLVQPVGSPLSLECTVEGTSNPNLYWYRQAAGRGLQLLFYSVGIGQISSEVPQNLSASRPQDRQFILSSKKLLLSDSGFYLCAWAGLNTEAFFGQGTRLTVV.

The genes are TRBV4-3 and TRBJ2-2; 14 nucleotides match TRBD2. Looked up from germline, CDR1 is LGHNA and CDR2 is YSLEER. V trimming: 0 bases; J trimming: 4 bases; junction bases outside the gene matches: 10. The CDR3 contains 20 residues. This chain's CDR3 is CASSQEGGSGTSGSTGELFF. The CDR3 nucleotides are TGCGCCAGCAGCCAAGAGGGGGGCTCCGGGACTAGCGGGAGCACCGGGGAGCTGTTTTTT.

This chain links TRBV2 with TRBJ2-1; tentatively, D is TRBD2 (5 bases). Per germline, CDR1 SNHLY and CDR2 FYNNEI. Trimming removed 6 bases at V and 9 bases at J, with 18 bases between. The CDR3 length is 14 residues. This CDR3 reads CASRFEGVTSEQFF. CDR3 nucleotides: TGTGCCAGCAGATTTGAGGGAGTGACGAGTGAGCAGTTCTTC.

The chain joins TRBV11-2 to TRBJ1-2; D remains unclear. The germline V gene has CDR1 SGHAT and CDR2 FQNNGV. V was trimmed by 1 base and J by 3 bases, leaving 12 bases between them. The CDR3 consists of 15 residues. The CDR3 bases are TGTGCCAGCAGCTTAGCCGGGGTAAATGACTATGGCTACACCTTC. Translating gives CASSLAGVNDYGYTF.

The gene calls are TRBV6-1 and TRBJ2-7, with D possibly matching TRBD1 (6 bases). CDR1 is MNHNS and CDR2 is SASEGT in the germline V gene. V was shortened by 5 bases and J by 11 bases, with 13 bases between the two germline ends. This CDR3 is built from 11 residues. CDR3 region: CASSYQGKEYF. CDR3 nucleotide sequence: TGTGCCAGCAGTTATCAGGGGAAGGAGTACTTC.

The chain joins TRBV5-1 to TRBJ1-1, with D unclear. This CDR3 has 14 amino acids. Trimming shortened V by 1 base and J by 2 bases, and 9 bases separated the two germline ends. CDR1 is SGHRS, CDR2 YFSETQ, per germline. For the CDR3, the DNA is TGCGCCAGCAGCTTGTGGCCGACTAACACTGAAGCTTTCTTT. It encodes CASSLWPTNTEAFF.

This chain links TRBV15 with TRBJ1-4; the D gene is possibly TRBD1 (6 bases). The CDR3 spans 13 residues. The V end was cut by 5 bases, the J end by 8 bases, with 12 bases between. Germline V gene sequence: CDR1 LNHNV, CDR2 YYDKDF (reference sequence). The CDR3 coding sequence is TGTGCCACCAGCGCCCGTACAGGGGAAAAACTGTTTTTT. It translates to CATSARTGEKLFF.

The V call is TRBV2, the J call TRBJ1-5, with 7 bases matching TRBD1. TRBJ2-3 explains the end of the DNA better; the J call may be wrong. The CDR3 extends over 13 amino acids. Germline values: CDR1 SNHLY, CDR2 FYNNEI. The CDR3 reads CASSYRGNQPQYF. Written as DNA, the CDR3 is TGTGCCAGCAGTTACAGGGGAAATCAGCCCCAGTATTTT.

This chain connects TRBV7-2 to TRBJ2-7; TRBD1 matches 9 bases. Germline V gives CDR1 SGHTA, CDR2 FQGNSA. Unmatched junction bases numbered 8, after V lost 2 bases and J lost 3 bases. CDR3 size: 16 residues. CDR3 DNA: TGTGCCAGCAGCTTACATTCAGCGGACAGGGGCTACGAGCAGTACTTC. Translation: CASSLHSADRGYEQYF.

CDR3: CASSQDPSGPSLYF. CDR3 nucleotides: TGCGCCAGCAGCCAAGATCCTAGCGGGCCGTCTTTGTACTTC. This chain joins TRBV4-1 and TRBJ2-5; 8 bases align to TRBD2. This CDR3 is built from 14 residues. The trim removed 0 bases at V and 13 bases at J, leaving 10 bases unmatched. Germline V gene lookup returns CDR1 MGHRA and CDR2 YSYEKL.

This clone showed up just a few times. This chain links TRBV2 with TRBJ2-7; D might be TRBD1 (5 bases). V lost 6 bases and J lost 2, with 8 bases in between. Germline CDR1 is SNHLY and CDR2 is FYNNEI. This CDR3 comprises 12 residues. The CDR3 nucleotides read TGTGCCAGCAGGGCAGGGACCTACGAGCAGTACTTC. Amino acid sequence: CASRAGTYEQYF.

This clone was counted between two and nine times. CDR3 sequence (DNA): TGTGCCAGCAGCCAAGATGTGGCTAGCGGGGGGTGGGAGCAGTACTTC. Protein: CASSQDVASGGWEQYF. The V gene is TRBV4-2, the J gene TRBJ2-7; 11 bases agree with TRBD2. The CDR3 has 16 residues. V dropped 0 bases and J dropped 7; count of bases not matched to a gene: 8. Per the germline V gene, CDR1 is LGHNA and CDR2 is YNFKEQ.

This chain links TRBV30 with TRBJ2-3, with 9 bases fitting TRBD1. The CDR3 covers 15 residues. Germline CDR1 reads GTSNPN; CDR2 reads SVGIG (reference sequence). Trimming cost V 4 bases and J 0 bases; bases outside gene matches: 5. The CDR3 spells CAWTTGTGSTDTQYF. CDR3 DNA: TGTGCCTGGACGACAGGGACAGGGAGCACAGATACGCAGTATTTT.

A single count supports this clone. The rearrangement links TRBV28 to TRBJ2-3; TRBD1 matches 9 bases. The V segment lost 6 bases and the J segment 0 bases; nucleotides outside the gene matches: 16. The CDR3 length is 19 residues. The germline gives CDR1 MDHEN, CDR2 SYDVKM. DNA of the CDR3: TGTGCCAGCAGACCGCACAGGGGGCTAAAATCTGAAAGCACAGATACGCAGTATTTT. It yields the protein CASRPHRGLKSESTDTQYF.